The rows below give T cell receptor beta chains drawn from one sample of a study of blood T cell repertoires in COVID-19. The method was immunoSEQ multiplex PCR; TCRdb's version includes in-frame clones alone and lacks a portion of them. This table holds just over 150,000 clones, over 80% found once. The sample consisted of peripheral blood. Source of these receptors: a man aged 25-45 years with COVID-19, enrolled during active disease. CDR3s include the opening cysteine and the closing phenylalanine or tryptophan. The order of the fields is J gene, clone size, D gene, V gene, CDR3 protein, CDR3 DNA. D genes are given only for firm matches. Clone size is given for some rows only: seen once, a few or many times, or a class if the clone is expanded.

J gene: TRBJ1-5; clone size: NA; D gene: NA; V gene: TRBV15; CDR3 protein: CATRGPEPNQPQHF; CDR3 DNA: TGTGCCACCAGGGGCCCCGAACCGAATCAGCCCCAGCATTTT
J gene: TRBJ1-5; clone size: NA; D gene: NA; V gene: TRBV6-5; CDR3 protein: CASSLGGVGGQPQHF; CDR3 DNA: TGTGCCAGCAGCCTAGGCGGGGTGGGGGGGCAGCCCCAGCATTTT
J gene: TRBJ1-1; clone size: NA; D gene: TRBD1; V gene: TRBV5-6; CDR3 protein: CASSLRDRGAFF; CDR3 DNA: TGTGCCAGCAGCTTGCGGGACAGGGGGGCTTTCTTT
J gene: TRBJ2-5; clone size: NA; D gene: NA; V gene: TRBV9; CDR3 protein: CASSVGLVSRQETQYF; CDR3 DNA: TGTGCCAGCAGCGTAGGACTAGTAAGCCGTCAAGAGACCCAGTACTTC
J gene: TRBJ1-2; clone size: few; D gene: NA; V gene: TRBV29-1; CDR3 protein: CSVERGQENYGYTF; CDR3 DNA: TGCAGCGTTGAACGAGGACAAGAAAACTATGGCTACACCTTC
J gene: TRBJ1-2; clone size: NA; D gene: TRBD1; V gene: TRBV4-2; CDR3 protein: CASSLGQGRTNYGYTF; CDR3 DNA: TGTGCCAGCAGCCTGGGACAGGGACGGACTAACTATGGCTACACCTTC
J gene: TRBJ1-1; clone size: NA; D gene: NA; V gene: TRBV28; CDR3 protein: CASSLYGFMNTEAFF; CDR3 DNA: TGTGCCAGCAGTTTATACGGGTTCATGAACACTGAAGCTTTCTTT
J gene: TRBJ2-7; clone size: NA; D gene: TRBD1; V gene: TRBV7-8; CDR3 protein: CASSRDRGSGEQYF; CDR3 DNA: TGTGCCAGCAGCCGAGACAGGGGATCTGGGGAGCAGTACTTC
J gene: TRBJ1-2; clone size: NA; D gene: TRBD1; V gene: TRBV11-1; CDR3 protein: CASSLGDSEYYGYTF; CDR3 DNA: TGTGCCAGCAGCTTAGGGGACAGCGAGTACTATGGCTACACCTTC
J gene: TRBJ2-2; clone size: NA; D gene: NA; V gene: TRBV19; CDR3 protein: CASSIPGTNTGELFF; CDR3 DNA: TGTGCCAGTAGTATACCGGGTACGAACACCGGGGAGCTGTTTTTT
J gene: TRBJ2-2; clone size: NA; D gene: NA; V gene: TRBV7-3; CDR3 protein: CASRPTSSLAGELFF; CDR3 DNA: TGTGCCAGCAGACCAACTAGTTCATTAGCCGGGGAGCTGTTTTTT
J gene: TRBJ1-5; clone size: NA; D gene: NA; V gene: TRBV2; CDR3 protein: CASSEEHPNLRTQHF; CDR3 DNA: TGTGCCAGCAGTGAAGAACACCCCAATCTGAGGACCCAGCATTTT
J gene: TRBJ2-1; clone size: NA; D gene: TRBD2; V gene: TRBV10-3; CDR3 protein: CAISGLADEQFF; CDR3 DNA: TGTGCCATCAGTGGACTAGCCGATGAGCAGTTCTTC
J gene: TRBJ2-5; clone size: NA; D gene: NA; V gene: TRBV14; CDR3 protein: CASSQDAGRETQYF; CDR3 DNA: TGTGCCAGCAGCCAAGATGCGGGCCGGGAGACCCAGTACTTC
J gene: TRBJ2-6; clone size: NA; D gene: TRBD2; V gene: TRBV18; CDR3 protein: CASSPIPAGDSGANVLTF; CDR3 DNA: TGTGCCAGCTCACCAATTCCAGCGGGAGATTCTGGGGCCAACGTCCTGACTTTC
J gene: TRBJ1-4; clone size: NA; D gene: NA; V gene: TRBV28; CDR3 protein: CASSYMTPTNEKLFF; CDR3 DNA: TGTGCCAGCAGTTATATGACACCAACTAATGAAAAACTGTTTTTT
J gene: TRBJ1-1; clone size: NA; D gene: NA; V gene: TRBV5-1; CDR3 protein: CASSPAGDTEAFF; CDR3 DNA: TGCGCCAGCAGCCCCGCGGGTGACACTGAAGCTTTCTTT
J gene: TRBJ1-1; clone size: NA; D gene: NA; V gene: TRBV4-1; CDR3 protein: CASSQEFMGGSTFF; CDR3 DNA: TGCGCCAGCAGCCAAGAGTTTATGGGCGGGTCTACTTTCTTT
J gene: TRBJ2-3; clone size: NA; D gene: TRBD2; V gene: TRBV3-1/TRBV3-2; CDR3 protein: CASSQDKTGGGDTQYF; CDR3 DNA: TGTGCCAGCAGCCAAGATAAAACGGGGGGTGGCGATACGCAGTATTTT
J gene: TRBJ2-3; clone size: NA; D gene: NA; V gene: TRBV7-2; CDR3 protein: CASSFYFEQQYF; CDR3 DNA: TGTGCCAGCAGCTTCTACTTCGAGCAGCAGTATTTT
J gene: TRBJ1-4; clone size: NA; D gene: TRBD1; V gene: TRBV19; CDR3 protein: CASSPTGTEVEKLFF; CDR3 DNA: TGTGCCAGTAGCCCGACAGGGACGGAGGTGGAAAAACTGTTTTTT
J gene: TRBJ1-5; clone size: NA; D gene: TRBD1; V gene: TRBV6-4; CDR3 protein: CASSDRRGIQPQHF; CDR3 DNA: TGTGCCAGCAGTGATCGCAGGGGGATTCAGCCCCAGCATTTT
J gene: TRBJ1-1; clone size: NA; D gene: TRBD1; V gene: TRBV6-1; CDR3 protein: CASSEASGTETTEAFF; CDR3 DNA: TGTGCCAGCAGTGAGGCTTCCGGGACAGAAACAACTGAAGCTTTCTTT
J gene: TRBJ2-7; clone size: once; D gene: TRBD2; V gene: TRBV3-1/TRBV3-2; CDR3 protein: CASSRASGFYEQYF; CDR3 DNA: TGTGCCAGCAGCCGGGCTAGCGGTTTCTACGAGCAGTACTTC
J gene: TRBJ1-5; clone size: NA; D gene: NA; V gene: TRBV19; CDR3 protein: CASSIQRGQYQPQHF; CDR3 DNA: TGTGCCAGTAGTATCCAACGCGGACAGTACCAGCCCCAGCATTTT
J gene: TRBJ2-5; clone size: NA; D gene: TRBD2; V gene: TRBV24-1; CDR3 protein: CATSDPKRGPYHQETQYF; CDR3 DNA: TGTGCCACCAGTGATCCCAAGCGGGGCCCCTATCATCAAGAGACCCAGTACTTC
J gene: TRBJ1-1; clone size: NA; D gene: NA; V gene: TRBV6-5; CDR3 protein: CASSYAQNTEAFF; CDR3 DNA: TGTGCCAGCAGTTACGCACAGAACACTGAAGCTTTCTTT
J gene: TRBJ2-7; clone size: NA; D gene: TRBD2; V gene: TRBV27; CDR3 protein: CASSFLAGGLAEQYF; CDR3 DNA: TGTGCCAGCAGTTTTCTGGCGGGGGGTCTAGCCGAGCAGTACTTC
J gene: TRBJ2-4; clone size: NA; D gene: NA; V gene: TRBV2; CDR3 protein: CASSASAKNIQYF; CDR3 DNA: TGTGCCAGCAGTGCCTCAGCCAAAAACATTCAGTACTTC
J gene: TRBJ2-1; clone size: NA; D gene: NA; V gene: TRBV5-6; CDR3 protein: CASSFPAGVSYNEQFF; CDR3 DNA: TGTGCCAGCAGCTTCCCGGCAGGGGTCTCCTACAATGAGCAGTTCTTC
J gene: TRBJ2-7; clone size: NA; D gene: NA; V gene: TRBV7-2; CDR3 protein: CASSSGHLYEQYF; CDR3 DNA: TGTGCCAGCAGCTCGGGACACCTCTACGAGCAGTACTTC
J gene: TRBJ1-5; clone size: NA; D gene: TRBD1; V gene: TRBV28; CDR3 protein: CASSFGRGYNQPQHF; CDR3 DNA: TGTGCCAGCAGTTTCGGCAGGGGGTACAATCAGCCCCAGCATTTT
J gene: TRBJ1-4; clone size: NA; D gene: TRBD1; V gene: TRBV28; CDR3 protein: CASRPGATRQGIEKLFF; CDR3 DNA: TGTGCCAGCAGACCAGGTGCCACTAGACAGGGGATTGAAAAACTGTTTTTT
J gene: TRBJ2-1; clone size: NA; D gene: TRBD2; V gene: TRBV27; CDR3 protein: CASSSELGLAGPYNEQFF; CDR3 DNA: TGTGCCAGCAGTTCCGAACTTGGACTAGCGGGACCATACAATGAGCAGTTCTTC
J gene: TRBJ2-7; clone size: once; D gene: TRBD2; V gene: TRBV19; CDR3 protein: CASSLSGGSSYEQYF; CDR3 DNA: TGTGCCAGTAGTCTTAGCGGGGGGAGCTCCTACGAGCAGTACTTC
J gene: TRBJ2-2; clone size: NA; D gene: NA; V gene: TRBV19; CDR3 protein: CASSLEGGTGELFF; CDR3 DNA: TGTGCCAGTAGTTTAGAGGGGGGGACCGGGGAGCTGTTTTTT
J gene: TRBJ1-5; clone size: NA; D gene: TRBD1; V gene: TRBV2; CDR3 protein: CASRIPYPRDRGNQPQHF; CDR3 DNA: TGTGCCAGCAGAATCCCCTATCCTCGAGACAGGGGTAATCAGCCCCAGCATTTT
J gene: TRBJ2-5; clone size: NA; D gene: NA; V gene: TRBV4-1; CDR3 protein: CASSQDPDKTQYF; CDR3 DNA: TGCGCCAGCAGCCAAGATCCGGACAAAACCCAGTACTTC
J gene: TRBJ1-4; clone size: NA; D gene: NA; V gene: TRBV19; CDR3 protein: CASSMRQDDEKLFF; CDR3 DNA: TGTGCCAGTAGTATGAGACAGGACGATGAAAAACTGTTTTTT
J gene: TRBJ2-1; clone size: few; D gene: TRBD1; V gene: TRBV27; CDR3 protein: CASSSRQGADNEQFF; CDR3 DNA: TGTGCCAGCAGTTCACGACAGGGGGCGGATAATGAGCAGTTCTTC
J gene: TRBJ1-5; clone size: NA; D gene: NA; V gene: TRBV24-1; CDR3 protein: CATSDSGTKSNQPQHF; CDR3 DNA: TGTGCCACCAGTGATTCTGGGACAAAGAGCAATCAGCCCCAGCATTTT
J gene: TRBJ2-2; clone size: NA; D gene: TRBD1; V gene: TRBV5-1; CDR3 protein: CASSPDGQDGELFF; CDR3 DNA: TGCGCCAGCAGCCCCGACGGACAGGACGGGGAGCTGTTTTTT
J gene: TRBJ2-7; clone size: once; D gene: TRBD1; V gene: TRBV4-1; CDR3 protein: CASSQGGRGPYEQYF; CDR3 DNA: TGCGCCAGCAGCCAAGGAGGCAGGGGGCCCTACGAGCAGTACTTC
J gene: TRBJ2-2; clone size: NA; D gene: TRBD1; V gene: TRBV5-4; CDR3 protein: CASSMGQTGELFF; CDR3 DNA: TGTGCCAGCAGCATGGGACAGACCGGGGAGCTGTTTTTT
J gene: TRBJ2-1; clone size: NA; D gene: TRBD2; V gene: TRBV27; CDR3 protein: CASSLLTLAVSYNEQFF; CDR3 DNA: TGTGCCAGCAGTTTATTGACCCTAGCGGTATCCTACAATGAGCAGTTCTTC
J gene: TRBJ1-4; clone size: NA; D gene: NA; V gene: TRBV7-9; CDR3 protein: CASSLRGEKLFF; CDR3 DNA: TGTGCCAGCAGCTTGCGGGGTGAAAAACTGTTTTTT
J gene: TRBJ1-3; clone size: NA; D gene: TRBD1; V gene: TRBV7-2; CDR3 protein: CASSLNRGYDTIYF; CDR3 DNA: TGTGCCAGCAGCTTAAACAGGGGGTATGACACCATATATTTT
J gene: TRBJ1-1; clone size: NA; D gene: NA; V gene: TRBV19; CDR3 protein: CASKPWTVNTEAFF; CDR3 DNA: TGTGCCAGTAAACCATGGACAGTGAACACTGAAGCTTTCTTT
J gene: TRBJ2-2; clone size: NA; D gene: NA; V gene: TRBV5-4; CDR3 protein: CASSKKGTTRDTGELFF; CDR3 DNA: TGTGCCAGCAGCAAGAAGGGGACAACGAGGGACACCGGGGAGCTGTTTTTT
J gene: TRBJ1-5; clone size: NA; D gene: NA; V gene: TRBV5-6; CDR3 protein: CASSFTGFVDQPQHF; CDR3 DNA: TGTGCCAGCAGCTTTACAGGGTTCGTTGATCAGCCCCAGCATTTT
J gene: TRBJ1-2; clone size: NA; D gene: TRBD1; V gene: TRBV19; CDR3 protein: CASSMTGATGYTF; CDR3 DNA: TGTGCCAGTAGTATGACAGGGGCGACTGGCTACACCTTC
J gene: TRBJ2-7; clone size: NA; D gene: TRBD2; V gene: TRBV19; CDR3 protein: CASAVGRGEQYF; CDR3 DNA: TGTGCCAGCGCGGTTGGGAGGGGCGAGCAGTACTTC
J gene: TRBJ2-7; clone size: NA; D gene: NA; V gene: TRBV28; CDR3 protein: CASSEPTGTYEQYF; CDR3 DNA: TGTGCCAGCAGTGAACCGACAGGTACCTACGAGCAGTACTTC
J gene: TRBJ1-2; clone size: once; D gene: NA; V gene: TRBV12-3/TRBV12-4; CDR3 protein: CASSSGYYGYTF; CDR3 DNA: TGTGCCAGCAGTTCAGGGTACTATGGCTACACCTTC
J gene: TRBJ1-4; clone size: NA; D gene: NA; V gene: TRBV4-2; CDR3 protein: CASSQGTADNEKLFF; CDR3 DNA: TGTGCCAGCAGCCAAGGGACAGCGGATAATGAAAAACTGTTTTTT
J gene: TRBJ1-1; clone size: NA; D gene: NA; V gene: TRBV19; CDR3 protein: CASKWEHLGATEAFF; CDR3 DNA: TGTGCCAGTAAGTGGGAACATTTGGGGGCCACTGAAGCTTTCTTT
J gene: TRBJ1-1; clone size: NA; D gene: NA; V gene: TRBV19; CDR3 protein: CASTKYGNTEAFF; CDR3 DNA: TGTGCCAGTACCAAGTACGGGAACACTGAAGCTTTCTTT
J gene: TRBJ2-5; clone size: NA; D gene: NA; V gene: TRBV4-2; CDR3 protein: CASSQDGVWRTPETQYF; CDR3 DNA: TGTGCCAGCAGCCAAGATGGAGTTTGGAGGACGCCAGAGACCCAGTACTTC